Listed below are T cell receptor beta chains from one sample, sequenced in a study of T cell responses to AZD1222 COVID-19 vaccine. The data were produced by immunoSEQ multiplex PCR, yet TCRdb's version contains in-frame clones alone and is incomplete. Of about 160,000 clones listed, 94% are singletons. Specimen: peripheral blood, collected on day 0 of AZD1222 vaccination. The receptor set was obtained from an adult in good health. CDR3s include the opening cysteine and the closing phenylalanine or tryptophan. D genes are given only for firm matches.

TRBV5-6	TRBJ2-2	.	TGTGCCAGCAAACAGGTCCGCGCGAACACCGGGGAGCTGTTTTTT	CASKQVRANTGELFF
TRBV6-6	TRBJ1-3	.	TGTGCCAGCATTGGCAGGGTGGGAAACACCATATATTTT	CASIGRVGNTIYF
TRBV4-1	TRBJ2-3	.	TGCGCCAGCAGCTCACGTGCAGTTCTTAGCACAGATACGCAGTATTTT	CASSSRAVLSTDTQYF
TRBV18	TRBJ1-2	.	TGTGCCAGCTCACCCGACGGGTACTATGGCTACACCTTC	CASSPDGYYGYTF
TRBV19	TRBJ2-3	.	TGTGCCAGTAGTATAGTTGGTGGGATCGGGTACACAGATACGCAGTATTTT	CASSIVGGIGYTDTQYF
TRBV27	TRBJ2-5	.	TGTGCCAGCAGTCCGTCCAACAGAGCGCGGGTCCAGGAGACCCAGTACTTC	CASSPSNRARVQETQYF
TRBV6-5	TRBJ2-1	TRBD1	TGTGCCAGCAGTTCGTCCGGGACAGGGGGCACTGAGCAGTTCTTC	CASSSSGTGGTEQFF
TRBV15	TRBJ2-1	.	TGTGCCACGGGCGGGGCGGTCTCCTACAATGAGCAGTTCTTC	CATGGAVSYNEQFF
TRBV5-4	TRBJ2-5	.	TGTGCCAGCAGTGCCCAAGGGGGGGGAGAGACCCAGTACTTC	CASSAQGGGETQYF
TRBV19	TRBJ1-5	.	TGTGCCAGTTCGTCGGGACTCTACCTTAATCAGCCCCAGCATTTT	CASSSGLYLNQPQHF
TRBV7-3	TRBJ1-2	TRBD1	TGTGCCAGCAGTTCCGGGACAGGGCCCTATGGCTACACCTTC	CASSSGTGPYGYTF
TRBV27	TRBJ2-2	.	TGTGCCAGCAGTTTGGGGCCCGGGGAGCTGTTTTTT	CASSLGPGELFF
TRBV18	TRBJ1-5	.	TGTGCCAGCTCCCGCTTTGATTCGACAGGCCGAAATCAGCCCCAGCATTTT	CASSRFDSTGRNQPQHF
TRBV9	TRBJ2-2	.	TGTGCCAGCAGCGTGGGGGGCCTTCTCACCGGGGAGCTGTTTTTT	CASSVGGLLTGELFF
TRBV6-5	TRBJ1-1	.	TGTGCCGGCACGGGGGGGACGATGAACACTGAAGCTTTCTTT	CAGTGGTMNTEAFF
TRBV7-2	TRBJ1-4	TRBD1	TGTGCCAGCAGCTTGGGGACAGGAGGGAATGAAAAACTGTTTTTT	CASSLGTGGNEKLFF
TRBV19	TRBJ2-1	TRBD2	TGTGCCAGTAGCCCAACGGGGGTAGCGGGAGTGGATGAGCAGTTCTTC	CASSPTGVAGVDEQFF
TRBV19	TRBJ1-3	TRBD1	TGTGCCAGTAGCCTACAGGGGGCTGGAAACACCATATATTTT	CASSLQGAGNTIYF
TRBV10-2	TRBJ2-1	TRBD2	TGCGCCAGCAGTGAGAGCGGGGGGGTCTACAATGAGCAGTTCTTC	CASSESGGVYNEQFF
TRBV27	TRBJ1-5	.	TGTGCCAGCAGTCAGACCGGGACCCCGACGCGTCAGCCCCAGCATTTT	CASSQTGTPTRQPQHF
TRBV5-4	TRBJ2-5	.	TGTGCCAGCAGCGTCATCCCCCTTACAAATTACCAAGAGACCCAGTACTTC	CASSVIPLTNYQETQYF
TRBV9	TRBJ1-2	TRBD1	TGTGCCAGCAGCCCCCGGGACAGCCAGATTAGGGGCTACACCTTC	CASSPRDSQIRGYTF
TRBV13	TRBJ1-6	.	TGTGCCAGCAGCCCCAGGGGAAGGCAGACATATAATTCACCCCTCCACTTT	CASSPRGRQTYNSPLHF
TRBV27	TRBJ1-4	.	TGTGCCAGCAGTTCTTTGGGGGACGACGAAAAACTGTTTTTT	CASSSLGDDEKLFF
TRBV6-4	TRBJ1-2	.	TGTGCCAGCAGTGTCTCAGCTAACTATGGCTACACCTTC	CASSVSANYGYTF
TRBV9	TRBJ1-1	.	TGTGCCAGCAGCGTAGTAGGCCAGGTGAACACTGAAGCTTTCTTT	CASSVVGQVNTEAFF
TRBV5-5	TRBJ1-1	TRBD1	TGTGCCAGCAGCTTCCTGACAGGGGGTATGGGCACTGAAGCTTTCTTT	CASSFLTGGMGTEAFF
TRBV5-1	TRBJ1-1	.	TGCGCCAGCAGCTTGGTCGTGAACACTGAAGCTTTCTTT	CASSLVVNTEAFF
TRBV7-8	TRBJ1-4	.	TGTGCCAGCAGCCCCGGCGCGGGGTATAGGAATGAAAAACTGTTTTTT	CASSPGAGYRNEKLFF
TRBV18	TRBJ1-3	.	TGTGCCAGCTCAGAAGTAGGGCGAAACTCTGGAAACACCATATATTTT	CASSEVGRNSGNTIYF
TRBV7-2	TRBJ2-1	.	TGTGCCAGCAGCTTACGAGGGATTTACAATGAGCAGTTCTTC	CASSLRGIYNEQFF
TRBV28	TRBJ1-5	TRBD1	TGTGCCAGCAGTCCCATTTCGGGACAGGGCGCAACAAATAGCAATCAGCCCCAGCATTTT	CASSPISGQGATNSNQPQHF
TRBV7-9	TRBJ1-5	TRBD1	TGTGCCAGCAGCTCGGGACAGGGTGATCAGCCCCAGCATTTT	CASSSGQGDQPQHF
TRBV27	TRBJ1-2	.	TGTGCCAGCAGTTTGGCCCTAAGCTATGGCTACACCTTC	CASSLALSYGYTF
TRBV10-3	TRBJ1-5	.	TGTGCCATCAGTGGTTCTCAGGCGGTGGAAGGCCCCCAGCATTTT	CAISGSQAVEGPQHF
TRBV5-1	TRBJ1-1	.	TGCGCCAGCAGCTCCGGACCCTCCTGGGAGACTGAAGCTTTCTTT	CASSSGPSWETEAFF
TRBV6-5	TRBJ1-1	.	TGTGCCAGCAGTCGAAATTGGAGGAACACTGAAGCTTTCTTT	CASSRNWRNTEAFF
TRBV5-1	TRBJ2-3	.	TGCGCCAGCAGCCTGACTCGACAGACCACAGATACGCAGTATTTT	CASSLTRQTTDTQYF
TRBV14	TRBJ2-2	.	TGTGCCAGCAGGCCCTCGATCGGGGAGCTGTTTTTT	CASRPSIGELFF
TRBV28	TRBJ1-2	TRBD1	TGTGCCAGCAGTTCGGGACAGGGGGCGTATGGCTACACCTTC	CASSSGQGAYGYTF
TRBV6-2/TRBV6-3	TRBJ2-3	.	TGTGCCAGCAGTTATCGCAAGCGGCCAAGCACAGATACGCAGTATTTT	CASSYRKRPSTDTQYF
TRBV27	TRBJ2-2	.	TGTGCCAGCAGTTTTCGCCGTCAGGATGGGCTGTTTTTT	CASSFRRQDGLFF
TRBV28	TRBJ2-3	TRBD2	TGTGCCAGCAGTACCCCCGGGGGGTACACAGATACGCAGTATTTT	CASSTPGGYTDTQYF
TRBV29-1	TRBJ2-1	.	TGCAGCGAGAAGACAGGCTACAATGAGCAGTTCTTC	CSEKTGYNEQFF
TRBV19	TRBJ1-4	.	TGTGCCAGTAGTATTCCGGTTCTAACGCGGGAAAAACTGTTTTTT	CASSIPVLTREKLFF
TRBV6-5	TRBJ1-3	.	TGTGCCAGTAAGGGGACTGGAAACACCATATATTTT	CASKGTGNTIYF
TRBV11-2	TRBJ2-5	.	TGTGCCAGCAGCTTAGACAGGCGAACGGAGACCCAGTACTTC	CASSLDRRTETQYF
TRBV24-1	TRBJ2-5	.	TGTGCCTCATCACACAGGGTTGAGACCCAGTACTTC	CASSHRVETQYF
TRBV5-1	TRBJ2-1	TRBD2	TGCGCCAGCAGCTTCACAGCGGGGGGGACATACAATGAGCAGTTCTTC	CASSFTAGGTYNEQFF
TRBV3-1/TRBV3-2	TRBJ1-1	.	TGTGCCAGCAGCCAAGGGGAGAACACTGAAGCTTTCTTT	CASSQGENTEAFF